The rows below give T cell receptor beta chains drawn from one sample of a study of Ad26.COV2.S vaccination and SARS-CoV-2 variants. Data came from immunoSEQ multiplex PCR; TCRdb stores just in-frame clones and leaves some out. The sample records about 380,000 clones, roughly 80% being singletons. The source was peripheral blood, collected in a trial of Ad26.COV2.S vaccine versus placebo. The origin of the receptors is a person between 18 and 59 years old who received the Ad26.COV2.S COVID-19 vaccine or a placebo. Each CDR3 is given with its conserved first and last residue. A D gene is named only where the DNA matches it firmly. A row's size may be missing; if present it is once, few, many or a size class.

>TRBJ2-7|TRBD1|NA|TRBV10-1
TGCGCCAGCAGTAGAGCCGGGACAGGGGCCTACGAGCAGTACTTC
CASSRAGTGAYEQYF
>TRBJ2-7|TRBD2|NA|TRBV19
TGTGCCAGTAGTCCTACTAGCGGTCCCTACGAGCAGTACTTC
CASSPTSGPYEQYF
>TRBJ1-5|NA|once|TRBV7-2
TGTGCCAGCAGCCCCCGGAACGGCCCCAATCAGCCCCAGCATTTT
CASSPRNGPNQPQHF
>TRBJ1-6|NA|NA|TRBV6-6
TGTGCCAGCAGTTACTCTGGAAATTCACCCCTCCACTTT
CASSYSGNSPLHF
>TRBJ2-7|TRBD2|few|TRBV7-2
TGTGCCAGCAGGTGGACTAGCGGGGGGCCCTACGAGCAGTACTTC
CASRWTSGGPYEQYF
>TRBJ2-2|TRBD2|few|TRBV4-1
TGCGCCAGCAGCCAGGTAGCGGGGGTTCAAACCGGGGAGCTGTTTTTT
CASSQVAGVQTGELFF
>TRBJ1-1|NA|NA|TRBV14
TGTGCCAGCAGCCATTGGGGCCTCTGGGGCACTGAAGCTTTCTTT
CASSHWGLWGTEAFF
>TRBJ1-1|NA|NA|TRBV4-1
TGCGCCAGCAGCCTTCGGGTCCCCGGGGCTGAAGCTTTCTTT
CASSLRVPGAEAFF
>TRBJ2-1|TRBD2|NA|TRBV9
TGTGCCAGCAGCCCTGGGACTAGCGGGAGAGTCCTCTCCTACAATGAGCAGTTCTTC
CASSPGTSGRVLSYNEQFF
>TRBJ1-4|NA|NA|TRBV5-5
TGTGCCAGCAGCCCCCGTCCCGATGAAAAACTGTTTTTT
CASSPRPDEKLFF
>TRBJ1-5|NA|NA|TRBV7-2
TGTGCCAGCAGCTTAGCGTGGGGGACTAATCAGCCCCAGCATTTT
CASSLAWGTNQPQHF
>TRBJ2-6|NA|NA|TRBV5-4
TGTGCCAGCAGTCGACCGACGGGGACCTCTGGGGCCAACGTCCTGACTTTC
CASSRPTGTSGANVLTF
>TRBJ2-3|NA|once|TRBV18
TGTGCCAGCTCATTACAGGCTGGCACAGATACGCAGTATTTT
CASSLQAGTDTQYF
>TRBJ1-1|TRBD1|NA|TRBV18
TGTGCCAGCTCACCTTCCGGGACAGTGAACACTGAAGCTTTCTTT
CASSPSGTVNTEAFF
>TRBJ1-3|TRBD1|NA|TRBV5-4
TGTGCCAGCAGCTCTACAGGGGCTGGAAACACCATATATTTT
CASSSTGAGNTIYF
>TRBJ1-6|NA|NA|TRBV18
TGTGCCAGCTCACCGGGGGTCCACGGGGGGAATTCACCCCTCCACTTT
CASSPGVHGGNSPLHF
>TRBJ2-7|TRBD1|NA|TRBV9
TGTGCCAGCAGCGTAGGGGCAGGGGGCAGGGACGAGCAGTACTTC
CASSVGAGGRDEQYF
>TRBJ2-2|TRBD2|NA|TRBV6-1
TGTGCCAGCCAGCGGGGGGGCCCCGGGGAGCTGTTTTTT
CASQRGGPGELFF
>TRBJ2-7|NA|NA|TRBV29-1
TGCAGCGTTGATCAGGGGGAGCAGTACTTC
CSVDQGEQYF
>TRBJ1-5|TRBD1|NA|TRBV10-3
TGTGCCATCAGTGAAAGGGGGACAGGGGGCAATCAGCCCCAGCATTTT
CAISERGTGGNQPQHF
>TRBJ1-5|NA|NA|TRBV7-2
TGTGCCAGCAGCCTAGCATCGGTTCAGCCCCAGCATTTT
CASSLASVQPQHF
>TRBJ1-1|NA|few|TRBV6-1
TGTGCCAGCAGTGACGGACGGATCACTGAAGCTTTCTTT
CASSDGRITEAFF
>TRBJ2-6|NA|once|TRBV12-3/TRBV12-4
TGTGCCAGCAGGTTATCTGGGGCCAACGTCCTGACTTTC
CASRLSGANVLTF
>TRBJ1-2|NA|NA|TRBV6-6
TGTGCCAGCAGTACCCCAGGAGCTAACTATGGCTACACCTTC
CASSTPGANYGYTF
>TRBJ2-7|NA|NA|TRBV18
TGTGCCAGCTCACCATGGGGAAATGGGCGCGAGCAGTACTTC
CASSPWGNGREQYF
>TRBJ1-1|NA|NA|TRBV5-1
TGCGCCAGCAGAGCGAAACAGGGTTGGACTGAAGCTTTCTTT
CASRAKQGWTEAFF